The present entry profiles one T cell receptor beta chain with its context. Its antigen is unknown. The data are from a study of cytomegalovirus exposure and HLA in healthy donors. Primers included in the PCR were 60 Vbeta and 13 Jbeta primers. Assay used: immunoSEQ multiplex PCR; TCRdb lists only in-frame clones, some missing. This sample contains around 100,000 clones. V was pared by 3 bases and J by 0 bases, with 12 bases between. The length of the CDR3 is 16 residues. Per the germline V gene, CDR1 is SGHRS and CDR2 is YFSETQ. Study-level results: Clonal expansion was found to be greater in HLA-associated TCR beta chains than in equally common others in a later analysis. Investigators reported fewer than 200 TCR beta chains as tied to cytomegalovirus.

Sequenced sample: PBMCs. V is TRBV5-1 and J is TRBJ2-2; weak D call: TRBD1 (5 bases). The receptor's source is a man between 40 and 49 years old in good health and CMV-seropositive. CDR3 sequence: CASSSTAGTNTGELFF. The CDR3 DNA follows: TGCGCCAGCAGCTCCACAGCAGGGACGAACACCGGGGAGCTGTTTTTT.